The entry below gives a single T cell receptor (beta chain) sequence along with its context. The data derive from a study of blood T cell repertoires in COVID-19. As for the study in general: Acute and convalescent COVID-19 samples came from the United States, Italy and Spain. PBMCs, B-cell-depleted T cells, or T cells provided the cDNA or gDNA that made up the material.

V was pared by 1 base and J by 8 bases, with 15 bases between. The CDR3 runs 15 residues. Looked up from germline, CDR1 is SGHRS and CDR2 is YFSETQ. Source study methods: Quantification of nucleated cells was approximated via reference gene primer amplification. Produced via immunoSEQ multiplex PCR; TCRdb's table is partial and in-frame only. V and J calls and clone size follow that table, whereas D and trimming were derived from the DNA. The repertoire holds 250,000 to 300,000 clones, with 86% as singletons. This clonotype originated in a man between 18 and 29 years old with active or convalescent COVID-19. This sequence joins TRBV5-1 and TRBJ1-4; possible D gene TRBD1, 6 bases. What was sequenced was peripheral blood. DNA of the CDR3: TGCGCCAGCAGCTTGTGGCAGGGGTCGGGCGAAAAACTGTTTTTT. Residues: CASSLWQGSGEKLFF.